The 25 T cell receptor beta chains presented below share a single source sample, sequenced in a study of blood T cell repertoires in COVID-19. Using immunoSEQ multiplex PCR, the repertoire was profiled, and TCRdb retains in-frame clones only, with some absent. The table shows a few hundred thousand clones, with approximately 90% occurring only once. The sample comprised peripheral blood. The origin of the receptors is a woman between 50 and 59 years old with COVID-19, enrolled during active disease.

The table lists this clone with a count of one. The chain carries TRBV7-9 and TRBJ1-6, with D possibly matching TRBD1 (6 bases). The CDR3 sequence is 15 residues long. V was pared by 3 bases and J by 8 bases, with 14 bases between. CDR1 is SEHNR, CDR2 FQNEAQ, per germline (reference sequence). This CDR3 reads CASSLGRGADSPLHF. The CDR3 coding sequence is TGTGCCAGCAGCTTGGGTCGGGGGGCGGATTCACCCCTCCACTTT.

The chain is built from TRBV10-3 and TRBJ2-7; no definite D call. This CDR3 comprises 13 residues. Trimming took off 2 bases at V and 3 bases at J, with 8 bases between the two ends. From germline, CDR1 is ENHRY and CDR2 SYGVKD. This chain's CDR3 is CAISEEPYYEQYF. For the CDR3, the DNA is TGTGCCATCAGTGAGGAACCCTACTACGAGCAGTACTTC.

V and J are TRBV19 and TRBJ2-4; weak D call: TRBD1 (5 bases). The CDR3 is made up of 16 amino acids. The germline gives CDR1 LNHDA, CDR2 SQIVND (reference sequence). With 3 bases removed from V and 0 bases from J, the gap between germline ends came to 12 bases. The CDR3 DNA follows: TGTGCCAGTAGTATTGGACACCTTTTAGCCAAAAACATTCAGTACTTC. Its protein product is CASSIGHLLAKNIQYF.

The sample holds one count of this clone. The chain employs TRBV6-5 and TRBJ2-3; D ambiguous. Trimming left V 0 bases short and J 6 bases short, with 7 bases between. The CDR3 totals 13 residues. Germline V gives CDR1 MNHEY, CDR2 SVGAGI. The CDR3 here is CASSYSSWDTQYF. CDR3 bases: TGTGCCAGCAGTTACTCGAGCTGGGATACGCAGTATTTT.

This clone was found once. This CDR3 is CASSIKGALNSPLHF. CDR3 coding DNA: TGTGCCAGTAGTATAAAGGGGGCCTTAAATTCACCCCTCCACTTT. J is TRBJ1-6 and V is TRBV19; 7 positions match TRBD1. Germline trimming cut 2 bases from V and 7 bases from J; bases unmatched to any gene: 5. Looked up from germline, CDR1 is LNHDA and CDR2 is SQIVND (reference sequence). CDR3 length equals 15 residues.

This clone was picked up a small number of times. The chain recombines TRBV6-1 with TRBJ1-1; D unclear. This CDR3 spans 14 amino acids. Germline CDR1 reads MNHNS; CDR2 reads SASEGT. With 2 bases removed from V and 2 bases from J, the gap between germline ends came to 9 bases. The CDR3 DNA is TGTGCCAGCAGTGAAAGAGGCCCAAACACTGAAGCTTTCTTT. It specifies CASSERGPNTEAFF.

This chain uses TRBV30 with TRBJ2-7; D is perhaps TRBD1 (5 bases). Germline V gene lookup returns CDR1 GTSNPN and CDR2 SVGIG (reference sequence). This CDR3 has 14 residues. Trimming stripped 0 bases from V and 1 base from J, with 10 bases between. The CDR3 reads CAWSVQDRSYEQYF. CDR3 nucleotide sequence: TGTGCCTGGAGTGTACAGGATCGTTCCTACGAGCAGTACTTC.

The chain carries TRBV11-2 and TRBJ2-2, with D possibly matching TRBD1 (5 bases). The CDR3 is made up of 15 amino acids. Germline-derived CDR1 and CDR2 are SGHAT and FQNNGV. Trimming pared 3 bases from V and 3 bases from J, leaving 11 bases between. CDR3: CASSFVRAYTGELFF. The CDR3 DNA sequence: TGTGCCAGCAGCTTCGTCAGGGCGTACACCGGGGAGCTGTTTTTT.

The chain joins TRBV9 to TRBJ1-2; 10 bases line up with TRBD1. The CDR3 loop spans 16 amino acids. Germline lookup yields CDR1 SGDLS and CDR2 YYNGEE. With V trimmed by 4 bases and J by 8 bases, 14 bases remained unmatched. Here the CDR3 reads CASSTSGTGDLYGYTF. DNA for the CDR3: TGTGCCAGCAGCACATCCGGGACAGGGGATCTGTACGGCTACACCTTC.

The genes are TRBV4-1 and TRBJ2-7, with 11 positions matching TRBD2. V was clipped by 4 bases and J by 2 bases; unmatched bases: 7. The CDR3 length is 16 residues. The germline gives CDR1 MGHRA, CDR2 YSYEKL. Here the CDR3 reads CASSRYVAGGTYEQYF. CDR3 coding DNA: TGCGCCAGCAGCCGTTACGTAGCGGGGGGGACCTACGAGCAGTACTTC.

This chain joins TRBV19 and TRBJ1-5, with D maybe TRBD1 (6 bases). The CDR3 contains 11 residues. Trimming pared 9 bases from V and 9 bases from J, leaving 12 bases between. The germline V gene encodes CDR1 LNHDA and CDR2 SQIVND (reference sequence). The CDR3 sequence: CARSTRGPQHF. The CDR3 DNA reads TGTGCCAGGAGCACCAGGGGGCCCCAGCATTTT.

V usage is TRBV20-1 and J usage is TRBJ1-6, with TRBD1 as a possible D gene (5 bases). The CDR3 length is 14 residues. The germline CDR1 and CDR2 sequences are DFQATT and SNEGSKA (reference sequence). V was clipped by 3 bases and J by 10 bases, with 16 bases between them. CDR3 DNA: TGCAGTGCTAGTCGGGCAGGGTTTGACTCACCCCTCCACTTT. It translates to CSASRAGFDSPLHF.

In this sample, this clone turned up once. The chain uses TRBV5-1 and TRBJ1-1; weak D call: TRBD1 (6 bases). The germline CDR1 and CDR2 sequences are SGHRS and YFSETQ. Trimming left V 0 bases short and J 5 bases short, with 11 bases between. The CDR3 loop spans 14 amino acids. The CDR3 DNA sequence: TGCGCCAGCAGCTTGGGCCAGGGGTCGACTGAAGCTTTCTTT. Protein sequence: CASSLGQGSTEAFF.

V and J are TRBV5-1 and TRBJ1-4; D not resolved. Germline CDR1 SGHRS, CDR2 YFSETQ. V was clipped by 0 bases and J by 3 bases, with 6 bases between them. This CDR3 contains 14 residues. CDR3 residues: CASSLAQSNEKLFF. The DNA of the CDR3 is TGCGCCAGCAGCTTGGCGCAGTCTAATGAAAAACTGTTTTTT.

V and J are TRBV10-1 and TRBJ2-7; unclear D gene. Trimming stripped 5 bases from V and 6 bases from J, with 14 bases between. Per germline, CDR1 WNHNN and CDR2 SYGVQD (reference sequence). This CDR3 is built from 13 residues. CDR3 sequence reads: CASSLESRSEQYF. For the CDR3, the DNA is TGCGCCAGCAGTTTAGAATCACGGAGCGAGCAGTACTTC.

This chain uses TRBV4-2 with TRBJ2-7; 8 nucleotides align to TRBD2. Germline V gives CDR1 LGHNA, CDR2 YNFKEQ. J gave up 4 bases and V 0 bases, and 5 bases lay outside the gene matches. The CDR3 consists of 15 residues. The CDR3 DNA sequence: TGTGCCAGCAGCCAAGATAGGCGGGGGGCTTACGAGCAGTACTTC. This sequence encodes CASSQDRRGAYEQYF.

This CDR3 reads CASTRTSGRGDEQFF. CDR3 sequence (DNA): TGTGCCAGCACCCGGACTAGCGGCCGGGGGGATGAGCAGTTCTTC. The chain couples TRBV5-5 to TRBJ2-1; 10 bases fit TRBD2. The CDR3 runs to 15 residues. V was clipped by 6 bases and J by 8 bases; unmatched bases: 11. CDR1 is SGHKS, CDR2 YYEKEE, per germline (reference sequence).

CDR3 residues: CASSEDRGSNSPLHF. The CDR3 coding sequence is TGCGCCAGCAGTGAGGACAGGGGAAGCAATTCACCCCTCCACTTT. This chain uses TRBV10-2 with TRBJ1-6; 8 bases are a match to TRBD1. This CDR3 is built from 15 residues. CDR1 is WSHSY and CDR2 is SAAADI in the germline V gene. V lost 2 bases, J lost 7 bases, and 4 bases stayed unmatched.

The chain has TRBV2 and TRBJ1-2, with TRBD1 matching 9 bases. J lost 7 bases, V lost 6 bases, and 6 bases had no gene match. Germline CDR1 is SNHLY and CDR2 is FYNNEI. CDR3 size: 13 residues. The CDR3 nucleotides are TGTGCCAGCAGCGGGACAGGGTTAGGTGGCTACACCTTC. Residues: CASSGTGLGGYTF.

The chain employs TRBV5-1 and TRBJ1-6; 8 nucleotides align to TRBD1. Trimming took 0 bases from V and 10 from J; bases not matched to a gene: 15. This CDR3 is built from 18 residues. Germline values: CDR1 SGHRS, CDR2 YFSETQ. The CDR3 DNA sequence: TGCGCCAGCAGCTTGGGACAGGGGAGGGCGGTCCAGGGATCACCCCTCCACTTT. This gives the protein CASSLGQGRAVQGSPLHF.

This clone occurred once. The chain joins TRBV6-5 to TRBJ2-7, with a tentative D call TRBD2 (5 bases). CDR1 is MNHEY and CDR2 is SVGAGI in the germline V gene. V was trimmed by 8 bases and J by 2 bases, leaving 10 bases between them. The CDR3 runs 12 residues. The DNA for the CDR3 is TGTGCCAGCTCGACTATTCCCTACGAGCAGTACTTC. As protein: CASSTIPYEQYF.

The chain uses TRBV6-1 and TRBJ1-2; D possibly corresponds to TRBD1 (5 bases). Germline V gives CDR1 MNHNS, CDR2 SASEGT. V lost 3 bases and J lost 8, with 13 bases in between. This CDR3 comprises 13 residues. CDR3 region: CASSDGAGTGYTF. The CDR3 nucleotides read TGTGCCAGCAGTGACGGGGCGGGGACGGGCTACACCTTC.

The genes are TRBV7-6 and TRBJ2-2; D unresolved. Deletions cut 11 bases from V and 1 base from J, with 8 bases between. This CDR3 has 12 residues. Germline values: CDR1 SGHVS, CDR2 FNYEAQ. In DNA form, the CDR3 reads TGTGCCTGGAGACTGAACACCGGGGAGCTGTTTTTT. This translates into CAWRLNTGELFF.

This chain links TRBV18 with TRBJ1-4; no definite D call. The ends were cut back, 2 bases at V and 0 bases at J, with 10 bases in the middle. Germline values: CDR1 KGHSH, CDR2 LQKENI. CDR3 length equals 16 residues. CDR3 loop: CASSPRTVATNEKLFF. CDR3 DNA sequence: TGTGCCAGCTCACCAAGAACCGTAGCAACTAATGAAAAACTGTTTTTT.

This sequence joins TRBV27 and TRBJ2-5, with TRBD2 identical over 11 bases. The CDR3 is 14 amino acids. Germline V gene data show CDR1 as MNHEY and CDR2 as SMNVEV (reference sequence). Trimming took 6 bases from V and 4 from J; bases not matched to a gene: 4. CDR3 sequence reads: CASSHGTSGETQYF. DNA for the CDR3: TGTGCCAGCAGCCACGGGACTAGCGGAGAGACCCAGTACTTC.